These 12 T cell receptor beta chains share one sample of origin, sequenced in a study of response to subunit inactivated influenza vaccine. One entry per CDR3 protein, called by TCRdb with MiXCR from the RT-PCR reads. Here the sample spans about 570,000 distinct CDR3 sequences, approximately 10% being singletons. This sample also appeared in a second study, on T cells expressing NK-cell markers. That publication notes: What made the TCR beta cDNA was 5'RACE template switching with UMIs.

The material was PBMCs from blood, obtained on the day of vaccination. The receptors were gathered from a man aged 50 to 59 who received an inactivated influenza vaccine.

The genes are TRBV7-9 and TRBJ2-2; 8 nucleotides agree with TRBD1. V dropped 5 bases and J dropped 8; count of bases not matched to a gene: 7. The germline CDR1 and CDR2 sequences are SEHNR and FQNEAQ (reference sequence). The CDR3 is 14 residues long. The CDR3 coding sequence is TGTGCCAGCAGCCGTCCCCAGGGGGCAGGGGAGCTGTTTTTT. Residues: CASSRPQGAGELFF.

This chain links TRBV5-5 with TRBJ2-3, with D possibly matching TRBD1 (6 bases). The CDR3 contains 15 residues. V lost 2 bases and J lost 4, with 14 bases in between. Germline V gene data show CDR1 as SGHKS and CDR2 as YYEKEE (reference sequence). The CDR3 sequence is CASSFLGAGADTQYF. As DNA, the CDR3 is TGTGCCAGCAGCTTTTTAGGGGCAGGGGCAGATACGCAGTATTTT.

The CDR3 DNA is TGTGCCAGCAGCCGCTTAGCTGGGGAAGGCCCCTACAATGAGCAGTTCTTC. Translation: CASSRLAGEGPYNEQFF. The chain has TRBV14 and TRBJ2-1; no reliable D call. The CDR3 extends over 17 amino acids. Per germline, CDR1 SGHDN and CDR2 FVKESK. V dropped 4 bases and J dropped 2 bases, with 18 bases sitting between them.

The CDR3 sequence is CASSLTGGTVVDTQYF. The CDR3 coding sequence is TGTGCCAGCAGCTTAACGGGGGGGACCGTTGTTGATACGCAGTATTTT. V and J are TRBV7-2 and TRBJ2-3; 8 nucleotides match TRBD2. The germline V gene encodes CDR1 SGHTA and CDR2 FQGNSA. The CDR3 runs to 16 residues. V gave up 2 bases and J gave up 6 bases; unmatched junction bases: 10. Based on the CDR3 plus reference TRBV7-2 and TRBJ2-3, the full variable domain is GAGVSQSPSNKVTEKGKDVELRCDPISGHTALYWYRQSLGQGLEFLIYFQGNSAPDKSGLPSDRFSAERTGGSVSTLTIQRTQQEDSAVYLCASSLTGGTVVDTQYFGPGTRLTVL.

This clonotype turned up a few times. CDR3 sequence reads: CASSYSIGQTQYF. DNA for the CDR3: TGTGCCAGCAGTTACTCGATTGGGCAGACCCAGTACTTC. The chain joins TRBV6-6 to TRBJ2-5; D call uncertain. The length of the CDR3 is 13 residues. Germline CDR1 reads MNHNY; CDR2 reads SVGAGI (reference sequence). V lost 0 bases to trimming and J lost 6 bases, with 8 bases between them.

This clonotype was counted between two and nine times. The rearrangement links TRBV20-1 to TRBJ1-1; 7 bases align to TRBD1. The germline CDR1 and CDR2 sequences are DFQATT and SNEGSKA (reference sequence). The trim removed 4 bases at V and 2 bases at J, leaving 4 bases unmatched. The CDR3 loop spans 13 amino acids. The CDR3 reads CSAKGQVNTEAFF. CDR3 bases: TGCAGTGCTAAAGGACAGGTCAACACTGAAGCTTTCTTT.

The chain is built from TRBV9 and TRBJ2-5, with unresolved D. Germline V gives CDR1 SGDLS, CDR2 YYNGEE. Trimming stripped 3 bases from V and 0 bases from J, with 12 bases between. The CDR3 has 15 residues. CDR3: CASSALGVYQETQYF. DNA for the CDR3: TGTGCCAGCAGCGCACTCGGAGTGTACCAAGAGACCCAGTACTTC.

This clonotype has more than one count but fewer than ten. The chain has TRBV4-1 and TRBJ2-2; 9 bases agree with TRBD2. Germline assignment: CDR1 MGHRA and CDR2 YSYEKL. The CDR3 spans 16 residues. The junction had 5 bases not matched to a gene; V was cut back by 0 bases and J by 6 bases. The CDR3 protein is CASSQEGGGGAGELFF. For the CDR3, the DNA is TGCGCCAGCAGCCAAGAGGGCGGGGGGGGCGCCGGGGAGCTGTTTTTT.

The CDR3 region is CASSEQRPNTGELFF. The CDR3 DNA reads TGCGCCAGCAGTGAGCAGCGCCCGAACACCGGGGAGCTGTTTTTT. The chain is built from TRBV10-2 and TRBJ2-2; D unclear. Between the trimmed V and J ends, which lost 2 bases and 0 bases, there was a span of 7 bases. The CDR3 has 15 residues. The germline V gene encodes CDR1 WSHSY and CDR2 SAAADI.

This clonotype has a count of ten or more. This sequence joins TRBV28 and TRBJ1-5, with 7 positions matching TRBD1. From germline, CDR1 is MDHEN and CDR2 SYDVKM. Trimming cost V 6 bases and J 4 bases; bases outside gene matches: 6. The CDR3 sequence is 14 residues long. The CDR3: CASRWDRPNQPQHF. For the CDR3, the DNA is TGTGCCAGCAGATGGGACAGACCAAATCAGCCCCAGCATTTT.

This clonotype has just a few counts. This rearrangement joins TRBV20-1 to TRBJ2-1, with a weak D call TRBD2 (6 bases). Germline V gene lookup returns CDR1 DFQATT and CDR2 SNEGSKA (reference sequence). V lost 6 bases and J 9 bases, leaving 18 bases between the germline ends. The CDR3 extends over 13 amino acids. The CDR3 DNA follows: TGCAGTGCACACCCGACTAGTGGGCTTGAGCAGTTCTTC. Amino acid sequence: CSAHPTSGLEQFF.

The chain links TRBV13 to TRBJ2-3; TRBD1 matches 8 bases. V dropped 7 bases and J dropped 0; count of bases not matched to a gene: 12. Germline V gene data show CDR1 as PRHDT and CDR2 as FYEKMQ (reference sequence). CDR3 length equals 17 residues. CDR3 coding DNA: TGTGCCAGCACATCCCTATCCGACAGGGGTAGCACAGATACGCAGTATTTT. As protein: CASTSLSDRGSTDTQYF.